Sequencing of this TCR beta chain was carried out in a study of blood T cells in healthy people across ages. Overall study results and limits: Per-million-T-cell TCR beta diversity fell roughly linearly with age. No one knew whether donors had CMV, which possibly confounded expanded clonotype changes.

Total RNA extraction produced at least 6 micrograms (per sample) for the study. This clonotype has a count of ten or more. Its antigen remains unknown. It was with a sample-barcoded 5' primer and a J-beta primer mix that a second PCR of roughly 7 to 12 cycles was run. The template-switch adaptor was a 5' adaptor with 12 random nucleotides. It tagged each cDNA molecule. TCRdb reprocessed the 5' RACE reads with MiXCR, giving one entry per CDR3 protein. The sample holds hundreds of thousands of distinct CDR3 sequences, over 40% seen once. CDR3 length: 13 residues. The V gene lost 2 bases and the J gene lost 2 bases, with 7 bases spanning the gap. The germline V gene encodes CDR1 MDHEN and CDR2 SYDVKM.

J is TRBJ2-7 and V is TRBV28; the D gene is possibly TRBD2 (5 bases). The sequencing sample was made of blood. The source is an elderly woman in good health. CDR3 bases: TGTGCCAGCAGTTTACGGGGTACCTACGAGCAGTACTTC. Protein product: CASSLRGTYEQYF.